The 3 T cell receptor beta chains in this list originate from one sample, sequenced in a study of T cells in Graves' hyperthyroidism and ophthalmopathy. RNA transcripts gave rise to amplified TCR beta CDR3 regions. HTBI primers were the set used in a first-round RT-PCR of the TCR CDR3. TCRdb independently ran MiXCR on the multiplex PCR reads; one entry per CDR3 protein. The table includes over 500,000 distinct CDR3 sequences, 11% to 15% detected once. Material: blood. The receptors were gathered from a woman aged 40 to 55 with Graves' hyperthyroidism.

This clonotype was seen only a few times. The genes are TRBV20-1 and TRBJ1-5; weak D call: TRBD1 (5 bases). CDR3 length equals 17 residues. The germline gives CDR1 DFQATT, CDR2 SNEGSKA (reference sequence). The V gene lost 5 bases and the J gene lost 0 bases, with 20 bases spanning the gap. CDR3 protein: CSADSGTELYSNQPQHF. As DNA, the CDR3 is TGCAGTGCTGACTCCGGGACGGAGCTGTATAGCAATCAGCCCCAGCATTTT.

This clonotype was seen ten or more times. The V call is TRBV30, the J call TRBJ1-2; 9 positions match TRBD1. The CDR3 runs to 16 residues. The germline V gene has CDR1 GTSNPN and CDR2 SVGIG (reference sequence). V trimming: 5 bases; J trimming: 4 bases; junction bases outside the gene matches: 14. This chain's CDR3 is CAWEPPPGQGGYGYTF. The CDR3 bases are TGTGCCTGGGAACCCCCTCCGGGACAGGGCGGCTATGGCTACACCTTC.

This clonotype was found many times. The V gene is TRBV7-2, the J gene TRBJ2-3; 7 bases are a match to TRBD2. This CDR3 contains 14 residues. Trimming removed 3 bases from V and 5 bases from J; junction bases left unmatched: 5. CDR1 is SGHTA and CDR2 is FQGNSA in the germline V gene. In DNA, the CDR3 is TGTGCCAGCAGCTTGGGGCTAGCGGAAGATACGCAGTATTTT. Its protein is CASSLGLAEDTQYF.